The rows below give T cell receptor beta chains drawn from one sample of a study of cytomegalovirus exposure and HLA in healthy donors. Libraries were prepared by immunoSEQ multiplex PCR; TCRdb keeps only in-frame clonotypes and omits some of them. The data contain some 140,000 clones, 70% to 90% of them singletons. The sequenced sample consisted of PBMCs. These receptors all stem from a woman between 25 and 40 years old in good health and CMV-seropositive. Each CDR3 is given with its conserved first and last residue. The D gene is left open where the match is weak. Size values are once, few and many counts, or a class for expanded clones, and some rows have none.

D	size	V	J	CDR3	DNA
TRBD1	.	TRBV27	TRBJ1-5	CASSFRWTGRNQPQHF	TGTGCCAGCAGTTTCCGTTGGACAGGGAGGAATCAGCCCCAGCATTTT
.	.	TRBV5-6	TRBJ2-2	CASSLDRGTGELFF	TGTGCCAGCAGCTTGGATCGGGGAACCGGGGAGCTGTTTTTT
TRBD1	.	TRBV7-9	TRBJ1-2	CASSLRDRDDGYTF	TGTGCCAGCAGCTTAAGGGACAGGGATGATGGCTACACCTTC
.	.	TRBV11-2	TRBJ1-3	CASSLGRGLSGNTIYF	TGTGCCAGCAGCTTAGGGCGGGGACTCTCTGGAAACACCATATATTTT
TRBD2	.	TRBV6-1	TRBJ2-1	CASSELAGGYNEQFF	TGTGCCAGCAGTGAACTAGCGGGAGGCTACAATGAGCAGTTCTTC
.	.	TRBV5-6	TRBJ2-5	CASSLMGHRIETQYF	TGTGCCAGCAGCTTGATGGGGCATAGAATAGAGACCCAGTACTTC
.	.	TRBV7-8	TRBJ1-1	CASSSRAGMNTEAFF	TGTGCCAGCAGCTCACGGGCGGGAATGAACACTGAAGCTTTCTTT
.	.	TRBV4-1	TRBJ2-3	CASSLGPRGGRGPDTQYF	TGCGCCAGCAGCCTCGGGCCCAGGGGCGGGAGAGGCCCAGATACGCAGTATTTT
.	.	TRBV30	TRBJ1-1	CAWRAGTPTEAFF	TGTGCCTGGAGGGCAGGGACACCCACTGAAGCTTTCTTT
.	.	TRBV7-9	TRBJ2-2	CASSGQTGELFF	TGTGCCAGCAGCGGACAGACCGGGGAGCTGTTTTTT
.	.	TRBV6-6	TRBJ1-1	CATALGGGNTEAFF	TGTGCCACCGCGCTTGGGGGGGGGAACACTGAAGCTTTCTTT
.	.	TRBV9	TRBJ1-2	CASTPDSSYGYTF	TGTGCCAGCACTCCGGACAGTAGCTATGGCTACACCTTC
.	.	TRBV7-6	TRBJ1-1	CASSGGGGTLNTEAFF	TGTGCCAGCAGCGGAGGGGGGGGAACATTGAACACTGAAGCTTTCTTT
TRBD2	.	TRBV27	TRBJ2-1	CASTPTSRYYNEQFF	TGTGCCAGCACTCCGACTAGCCGGTACTACAATGAGCAGTTCTTC
TRBD2	once	TRBV4-2	TRBJ2-3	CASSQDLRTSGGGTDTQYF	TGTGCCAGCAGCCAAGATCTTAGGACTAGCGGGGGGGGCACAGATACGCAGTATTTT
.	.	TRBV7-2	TRBJ2-5	CASSKGMGETQYF	TGTGCCAGCAGTAAGGGGATGGGAGAGACCCAGTACTTC
TRBD1	.	TRBV6-5	TRBJ2-7	CASSSLRGSDEQYF	TGTGCCAGCAGTTCCCTCAGGGGGAGCGACGAGCAGTACTTC
TRBD2	.	TRBV7-9	TRBJ2-1	CASTPLAGGYNEQFF	TGTGCCAGCACCCCTTTAGCGGGGGGGTACAATGAGCAGTTCTTC
TRBD2	.	TRBV13	TRBJ2-3	CASSLKLRASGGYTQYF	TGTGCCAGCAGCTTAAAATTGAGGGCTAGCGGGGGGTATACGCAGTATTTT
TRBD2	once	TRBV5-6	TRBJ2-5	CASNWGLAGDQETQYF	TGTGCCAGCAACTGGGGACTAGCGGGAGACCAAGAGACCCAGTACTTC
TRBD1	.	TRBV23-1	TRBJ1-4	CASSQSLTEDRPNEKLFF	TGCGCCAGCAGTCAATCATTGACGGAGGACAGGCCTAATGAAAAACTGTTTTTT
TRBD1	.	TRBV19	TRBJ1-5	CASNNRDRGGQPQHF	TGTGCCAGTAACAACCGGGACAGGGGAGGTCAGCCCCAGCATTTT
.	.	TRBV6-6	TRBJ2-7	CASSPGFSYEQYF	TGTGCCAGCAGCCCGGGGTTCTCCTACGAGCAGTACTTC
.	.	TRBV2	TRBJ2-5	CASSPSTAPQETQYF	TGTGCCAGCAGTCCGAGTACAGCTCCCCAAGAGACCCAGTACTTC
.	.	TRBV9	TRBJ2-7	CASSGRDKCREQYF	TGTGCCAGCAGCGGCCGGGACAAGTGCCGCGAGCAGTACTTC
TRBD1	once	TRBV25-1	TRBJ1-2	CASSGGQQGYTF	TGTGCCAGCAGTGGGGGACAGCAAGGCTACACCTTC
TRBD1	.	TRBV19	TRBJ2-7	CASSIWDSSSYEQYF	TGTGCCAGTAGTATCTGGGACAGTAGCTCCTACGAGCAGTACTTC
.	.	TRBV6-1	TRBJ2-5	CASSPGSKTQYF	TGTGCCAGCAGTCCAGGGTCGAAGACCCAGTACTTC
.	.	TRBV27	TRBJ2-3	CASQSGGGADTQYF	TGTGCCAGCCAAAGCGGAGGGGGGGCGGATACGCAGTATTTT
.	few	TRBV14	TRBJ1-6	CASSQPQNSPLHF	TGTGCCAGCAGCCAACCACAGAATTCACCCCTCCACTTT
.	once	TRBV6-4	TRBJ2-2	CASSRVHTGELFF	TGTGCCAGCAGTCGTGTTCACACCGGGGAGCTGTTTTTT